The 9 T cell receptor beta chains in this list originate from one sample, sequenced in a study of blood T cell repertoires in COVID-19. The method was immunoSEQ multiplex PCR; TCRdb's version includes in-frame clones alone and lacks a portion of them. Among about 99,000 clones listed, less than 90% were seen once. The sample comprised peripheral blood. The receptors come from a human donor in a cohort sampled during active COVID-19.

V usage is TRBV7-9 and J usage is TRBJ1-5; TRBD1 agrees at 7 bases. V trimming: 5 bases; J trimming: 8 bases; junction bases outside the gene matches: 6. Germline CDR1 is SEHNR and CDR2 is FQNEAQ (reference sequence). The CDR3 totals 13 residues. CDR3 DNA: TGTGCCAGCAGCCCAGGGGGTCGTGAGCCCCAGCATTTT. As protein: CASSPGGREPQHF.

The chain couples TRBV5-5 to TRBJ1-1; D gene unclear. The CDR3 sequence is 14 residues long. Germline assignment: CDR1 SGHKS and CDR2 YYEKEE (reference sequence). With 2 bases removed from V and 1 base from J, the gap between germline ends came to 9 bases. The chain's CDR3 is CASSLGLKNTEAFF. The CDR3 coding sequence is TGTGCCAGCAGCTTAGGACTGAAGAACACTGAAGCTTTCTTT.

The table lists this clone with a count of one. The CDR3 protein is CAWSSRTSGGAAQYF. CDR3 DNA: TGTGCCTGGAGCTCTCGGACTAGCGGGGGGGCCGCCCAGTACTTC. The chain joins TRBV30 to TRBJ2-5, with TRBD2 matching 15 bases. Unmatched junction bases numbered 8, after V lost 3 bases and J lost 9 bases. Germline values: CDR1 GTSNPN, CDR2 SVGIG (reference sequence). The CDR3 contains 15 residues.

The gene calls are TRBV2 and TRBJ1-1, with no clear D. The CDR3 totals 13 residues. Germline V gene sequence: CDR1 SNHLY, CDR2 FYNNEI. CDR3 protein: CSSTGGIGTEAFF. CDR3 nucleotides: TGTTCCTCAACTGGAGGTATCGGCACTGAAGCTTTCTTT.

This clone was detected only a few times. The V and J genes are TRBV18 and TRBJ2-7; the match to TRBD1 covers 11 bases. V lost 2 bases and J lost 8; bases outside the gene matches: 11. The germline gives CDR1 KGHSH, CDR2 LQKENI. The CDR3 has 16 amino acids. CDR3 in DNA: TGTGCCAGCTCACCAAGGACAGGGGGCTTGGGCGGGAAGCAGTACTTC. It encodes CASSPRTGGLGGKQYF.

The rearrangement uses TRBV28 and TRBJ2-7; 11 bases are shared with TRBD2. The CDR3 loop spans 17 amino acids. Trimming took 6 bases from V and 2 from J; bases not matched to a gene: 12. In germline, CDR1 is MDHEN, CDR2 SYDVKM. Here the CDR3 reads CASSSYSGRGRTYEQYF. The CDR3 nucleotides are TGTGCCAGCAGCTCCTATAGCGGGAGGGGTCGTACCTACGAGCAGTACTTC. Complete variable domain (other parts from reference TRBV28 and TRBJ2-7): DVKVTQSSRYLVKRTGEKVFLECVQDMDHENMFWYRQDPGLGLRLIYFSYDVKMKEKGDIPEGYSVSREKKERFSLILESASTNQTSMYLCASSSYSGRGRTYEQYFGPGTRLTVT.

This clone was detected only once. V gene TRBV2 combines with J gene TRBJ1-5; 9 nucleotides line up with TRBD1. The CDR3 covers 15 residues. Looked up from germline, CDR1 is SNHLY and CDR2 is FYNNEI. The ends lost 6 bases at V and 2 bases at J; junction bases unmatched: 5. DNA for the CDR3: TGTGCCAGCAGACTGACAGGGGGTGGCAATCAGCCCCAGCATTTT. It translates to CASRLTGGGNQPQHF.

V is TRBV4-2 and J is TRBJ2-3; 7 nucleotides match TRBD2. Trimming at V came to 0 bases and at J to 1 base, leaving 4 bases not matched to a gene. Germline CDR1 LGHNA, CDR2 YNFKEQ. The CDR3 runs 16 residues. CDR3 sequence (DNA): TGTGCCAGCAGCCAAGATTTCCTAGCGGGCACAGATACGCAGTATTTT. Translation gives CASSQDFLAGTDTQYF.

The V gene is TRBV24-1, the J gene TRBJ2-3; TRBD2 is a possible D gene (5 bases). The V gene's germline CDR1 is KGHDR and CDR2 SFDVKD. The length of the CDR3 is 13 residues. V was pared by 7 bases and J by 1 base, with 8 bases between. DNA of the CDR3: TGTGCCACCAGCAGCGGACGCACAGATACGCAGTATTTT. It specifies CATSSGRTDTQYF.